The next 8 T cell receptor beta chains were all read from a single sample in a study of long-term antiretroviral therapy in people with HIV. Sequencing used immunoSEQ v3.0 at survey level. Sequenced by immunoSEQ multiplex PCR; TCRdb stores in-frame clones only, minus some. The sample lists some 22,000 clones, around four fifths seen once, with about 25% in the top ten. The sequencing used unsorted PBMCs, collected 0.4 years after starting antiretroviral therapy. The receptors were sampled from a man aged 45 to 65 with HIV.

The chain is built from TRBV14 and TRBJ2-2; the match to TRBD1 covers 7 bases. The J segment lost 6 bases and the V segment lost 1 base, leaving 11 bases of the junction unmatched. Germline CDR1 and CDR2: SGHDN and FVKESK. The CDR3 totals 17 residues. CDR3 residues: CASSQVWATGFAGELFF. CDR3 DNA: TGTGCCAGCAGCCAAGTATGGGCGACAGGGTTTGCCGGGGAGCTGTTTTTT. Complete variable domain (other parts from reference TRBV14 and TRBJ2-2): EAGVTQFPSHSVIEKGQTVTLRCDPISGHDNLYWYRRVMGKEIKFLLHFVKESKQDESGMPNNRFLAERTGGTYSTLKVQPAELEDSGVYFCASSQVWATGFAGELFFGEGSRLTVL.

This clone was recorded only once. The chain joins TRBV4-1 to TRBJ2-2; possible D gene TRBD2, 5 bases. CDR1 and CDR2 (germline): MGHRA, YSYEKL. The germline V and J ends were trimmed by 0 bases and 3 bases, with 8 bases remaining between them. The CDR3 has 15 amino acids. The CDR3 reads CASSQDLLDTGELFF. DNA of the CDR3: TGCGCCAGCAGCCAAGATTTACTAGACACCGGGGAGCTGTTTTTT.

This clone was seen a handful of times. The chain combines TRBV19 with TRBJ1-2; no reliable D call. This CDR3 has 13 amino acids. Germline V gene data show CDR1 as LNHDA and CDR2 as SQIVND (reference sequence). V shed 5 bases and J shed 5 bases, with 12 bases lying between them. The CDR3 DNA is TGTGCCAGTAGTGTGCCGGCGGGTTATGGCTACACCTTC. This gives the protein CASSVPAGYGYTF.

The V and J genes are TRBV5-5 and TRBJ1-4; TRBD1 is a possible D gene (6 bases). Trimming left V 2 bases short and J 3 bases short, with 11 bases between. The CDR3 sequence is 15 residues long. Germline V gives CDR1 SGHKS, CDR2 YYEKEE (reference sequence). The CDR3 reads CASSFQTGPNEKLFF. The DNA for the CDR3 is TGTGCCAGCAGCTTTCAGACAGGTCCTAATGAAAAACTGTTTTTT.

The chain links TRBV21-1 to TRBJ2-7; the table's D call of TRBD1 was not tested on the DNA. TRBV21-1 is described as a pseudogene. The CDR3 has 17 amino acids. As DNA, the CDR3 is TGTGCCAGGGACAGCCTAGGAGCACTAGAGAGGAAGGGCGAGCAGTACTTC. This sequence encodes CARDSLGALERKGEQYF.

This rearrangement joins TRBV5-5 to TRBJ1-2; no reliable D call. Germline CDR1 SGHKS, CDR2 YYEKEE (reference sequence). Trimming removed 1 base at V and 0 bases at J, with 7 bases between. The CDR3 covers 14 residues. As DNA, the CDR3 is TGTGCCAGCAGCTTGAGGGAAACTAACTATGGCTACACCTTC. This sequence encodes CASSLRETNYGYTF.

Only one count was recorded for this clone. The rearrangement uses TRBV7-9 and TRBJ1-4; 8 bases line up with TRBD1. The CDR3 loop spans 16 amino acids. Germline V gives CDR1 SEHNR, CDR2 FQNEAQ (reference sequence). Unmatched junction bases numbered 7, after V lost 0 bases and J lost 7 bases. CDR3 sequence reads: CASSLARAGGVEKLFF. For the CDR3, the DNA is TGTGCCAGCAGCTTAGCGAGGGCAGGGGGCGTTGAAAAACTGTTTTTT. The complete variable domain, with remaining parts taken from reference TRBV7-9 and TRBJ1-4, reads DTGVSQNPRHKITKRGQNVTFRCDPISEHNRLYWYRQTLGQGPEFLTYFQNEAQLEKSRLLSDRFSAERPKGSFSTLEIQRTEQGDSAMYLCASSLARAGGVEKLFFGSGTQLSVL.

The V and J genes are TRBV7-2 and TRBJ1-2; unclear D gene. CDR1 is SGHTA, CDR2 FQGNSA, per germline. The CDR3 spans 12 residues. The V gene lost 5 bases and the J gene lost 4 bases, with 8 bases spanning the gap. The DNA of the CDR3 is TGTGCCAGCAGCCGTTTAGGCTATGGCTACACCTTC. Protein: CASSRLGYGYTF.